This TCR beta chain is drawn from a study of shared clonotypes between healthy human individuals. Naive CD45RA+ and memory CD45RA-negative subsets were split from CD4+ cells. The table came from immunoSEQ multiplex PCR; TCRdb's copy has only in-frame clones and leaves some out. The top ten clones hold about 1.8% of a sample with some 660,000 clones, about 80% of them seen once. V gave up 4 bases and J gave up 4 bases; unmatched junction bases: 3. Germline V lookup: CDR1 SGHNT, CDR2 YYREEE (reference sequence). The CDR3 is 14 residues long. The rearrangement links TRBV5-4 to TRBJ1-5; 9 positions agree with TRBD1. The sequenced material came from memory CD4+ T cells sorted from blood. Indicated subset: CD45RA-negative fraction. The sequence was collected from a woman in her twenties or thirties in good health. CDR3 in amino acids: CASSAGTGNQPQHF. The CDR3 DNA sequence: TGTGCCAGCAGCGCCGGGACAGGGAATCAGCCCCAGCATTTT.